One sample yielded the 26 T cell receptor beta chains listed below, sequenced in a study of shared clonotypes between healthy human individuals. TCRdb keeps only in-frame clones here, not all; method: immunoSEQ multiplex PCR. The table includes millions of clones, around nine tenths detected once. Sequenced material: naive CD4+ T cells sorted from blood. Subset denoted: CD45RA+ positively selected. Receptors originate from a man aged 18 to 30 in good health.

For the CDR3, the DNA is TGTGCCAGTAGTACGATTGGGACAGGAGACTATAATTCACCCCTCCACTTT. It translates to CASSTIGTGDYNSPLHF. The chain employs TRBV19 and TRBJ1-6, with TRBD1 matching over 8 bases. Per the germline V gene, CDR1 is LNHDA and CDR2 is SQIVND (reference sequence). The CDR3 covers 17 residues. The ends lost 4 bases at V and 3 bases at J; junction bases unmatched: 8.

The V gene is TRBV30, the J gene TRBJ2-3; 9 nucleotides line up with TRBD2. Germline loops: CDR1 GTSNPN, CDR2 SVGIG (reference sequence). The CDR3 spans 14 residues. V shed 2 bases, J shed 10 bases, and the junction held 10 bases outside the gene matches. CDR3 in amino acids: CAWSTGVAGASQYF. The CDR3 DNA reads TGTGCCTGGAGTACCGGGGTAGCGGGGGCCTCGCAGTATTTT.

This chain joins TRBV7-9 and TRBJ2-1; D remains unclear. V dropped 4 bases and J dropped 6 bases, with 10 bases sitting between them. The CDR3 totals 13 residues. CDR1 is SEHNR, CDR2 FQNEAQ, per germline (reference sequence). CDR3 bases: TGTGCCAGCAGCTCCGAGGCTCTCAATGAGCAGTTCTTC. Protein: CASSSEALNEQFF.

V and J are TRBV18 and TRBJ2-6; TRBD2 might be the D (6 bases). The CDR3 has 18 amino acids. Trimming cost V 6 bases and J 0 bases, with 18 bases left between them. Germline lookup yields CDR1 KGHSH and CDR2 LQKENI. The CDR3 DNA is TGTGCCAGCTCGCGGGACGGCCCAGCCCGCTCTGGGGCCAACGTCCTGACTTTC. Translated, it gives CASSRDGPARSGANVLTF.

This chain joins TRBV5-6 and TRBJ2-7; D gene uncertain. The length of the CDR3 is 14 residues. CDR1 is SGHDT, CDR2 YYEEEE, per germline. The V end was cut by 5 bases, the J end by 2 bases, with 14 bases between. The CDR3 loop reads CASRSSLTPYEQYF. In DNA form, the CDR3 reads TGTGCCAGCAGGTCCTCCTTGACCCCCTACGAGCAGTACTTC.

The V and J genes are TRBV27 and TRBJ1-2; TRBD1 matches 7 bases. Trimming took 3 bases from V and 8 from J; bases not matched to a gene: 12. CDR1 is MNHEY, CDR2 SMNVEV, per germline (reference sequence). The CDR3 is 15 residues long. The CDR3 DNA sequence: TGTGCCAGCAGTTTTTCGCGACAGGGAACGAGAGGCTACACCTTC. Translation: CASSFSRQGTRGYTF.

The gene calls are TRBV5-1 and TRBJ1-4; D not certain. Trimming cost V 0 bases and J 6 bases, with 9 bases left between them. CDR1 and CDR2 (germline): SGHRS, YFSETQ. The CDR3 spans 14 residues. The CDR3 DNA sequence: TGCGCCAGCAGCTTGGTTCGGGCAGATGAAAAACTGTTTTTT. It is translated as CASSLVRADEKLFF.

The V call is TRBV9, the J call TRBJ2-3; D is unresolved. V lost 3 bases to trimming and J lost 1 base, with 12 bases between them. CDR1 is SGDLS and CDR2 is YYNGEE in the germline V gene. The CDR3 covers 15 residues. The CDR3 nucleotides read TGTGCCAGCAGCGCCTCTCACACTGGCACAGATACGCAGTATTTT. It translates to CASSASHTGTDTQYF.

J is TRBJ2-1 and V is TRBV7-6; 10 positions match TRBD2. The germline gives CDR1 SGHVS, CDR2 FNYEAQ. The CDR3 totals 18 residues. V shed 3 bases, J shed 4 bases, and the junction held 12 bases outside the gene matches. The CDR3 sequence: CASSFNLAGAMRYNEQFF. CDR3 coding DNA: TGTGCCAGCAGCTTTAACCTAGCGGGAGCAATGAGATACAATGAGCAGTTCTTC.

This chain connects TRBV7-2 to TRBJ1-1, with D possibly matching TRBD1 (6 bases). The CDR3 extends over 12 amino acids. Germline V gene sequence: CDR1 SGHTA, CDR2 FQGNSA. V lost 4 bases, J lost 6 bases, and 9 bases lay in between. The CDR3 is CASSYGQSEAFF. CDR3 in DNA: TGTGCCAGCAGCTATGGACAGTCTGAAGCTTTCTTT.

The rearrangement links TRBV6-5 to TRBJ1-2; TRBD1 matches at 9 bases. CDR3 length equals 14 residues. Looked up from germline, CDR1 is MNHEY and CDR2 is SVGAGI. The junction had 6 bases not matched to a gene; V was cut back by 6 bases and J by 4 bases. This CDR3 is CASSLRGQGYGYTF. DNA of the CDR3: TGTGCCAGCAGCCTTCGGGGACAGGGCTATGGCTACACCTTC.

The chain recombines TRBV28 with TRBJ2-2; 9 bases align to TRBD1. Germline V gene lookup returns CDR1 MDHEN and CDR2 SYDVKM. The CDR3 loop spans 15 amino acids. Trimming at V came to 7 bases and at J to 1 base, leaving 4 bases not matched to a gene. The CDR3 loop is CASTMGQGNTGELFF. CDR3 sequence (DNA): TGTGCCAGCACCATGGGACAGGGGAACACCGGGGAGCTGTTTTTT.

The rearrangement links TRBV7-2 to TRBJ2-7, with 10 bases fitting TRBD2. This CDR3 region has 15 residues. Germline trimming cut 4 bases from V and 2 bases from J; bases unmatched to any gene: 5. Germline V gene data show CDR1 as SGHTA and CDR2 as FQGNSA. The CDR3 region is CASSSGLAPTYEQYF. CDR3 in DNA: TGTGCCAGCAGCTCGGGACTAGCGCCAACCTACGAGCAGTACTTC.

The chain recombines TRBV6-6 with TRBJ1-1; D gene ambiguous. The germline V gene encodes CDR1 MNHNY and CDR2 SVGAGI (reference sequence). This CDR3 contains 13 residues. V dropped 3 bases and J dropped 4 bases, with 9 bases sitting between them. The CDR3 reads CASSYGMSTEAFF. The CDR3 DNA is TGTGCCAGCAGTTATGGGATGAGCACTGAAGCTTTCTTT.

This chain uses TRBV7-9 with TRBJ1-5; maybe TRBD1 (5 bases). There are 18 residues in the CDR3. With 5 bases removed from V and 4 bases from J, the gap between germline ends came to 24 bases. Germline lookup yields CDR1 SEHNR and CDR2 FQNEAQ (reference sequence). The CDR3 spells CASSPRGVGRGGNQPQHF. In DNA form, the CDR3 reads TGTGCCAGCAGCCCCCGAGGGGTTGGCCGTGGGGGTAATCAGCCCCAGCATTTT.

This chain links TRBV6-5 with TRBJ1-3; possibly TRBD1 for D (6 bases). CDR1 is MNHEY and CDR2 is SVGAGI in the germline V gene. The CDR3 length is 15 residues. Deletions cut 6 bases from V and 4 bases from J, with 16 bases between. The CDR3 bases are TGTGCCAGCAGACGCGGGACAACGACAGGAAACACCATATATTTT. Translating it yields CASRRGTTTGNTIYF.

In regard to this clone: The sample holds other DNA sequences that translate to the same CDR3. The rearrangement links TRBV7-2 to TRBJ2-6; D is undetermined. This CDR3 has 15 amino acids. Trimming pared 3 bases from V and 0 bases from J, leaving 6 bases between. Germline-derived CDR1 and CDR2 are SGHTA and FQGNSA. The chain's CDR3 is CASSLRSSGANVLTF. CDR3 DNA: TGTGCCAGCAGCTTGAGGAGCTCTGGGGCCAACGTCCTGACTTTC.

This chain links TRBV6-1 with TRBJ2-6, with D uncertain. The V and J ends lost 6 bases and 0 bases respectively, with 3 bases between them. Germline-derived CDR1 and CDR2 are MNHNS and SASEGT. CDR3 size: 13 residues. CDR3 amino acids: CASRTSGANVLTF. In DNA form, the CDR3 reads TGTGCCAGCAGGACCTCTGGGGCCAACGTCCTGACTTTC.

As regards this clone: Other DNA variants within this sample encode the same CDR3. The CDR3 sequence: CASGRGYTGELFF. The CDR3 DNA is TGTGCCAGTGGCAGGGGTTACACCGGGGAGCTGTTTTTT. The rearrangement links TRBV19 to TRBJ2-2; maybe TRBD1 (6 bases). CDR3 length: 13 residues. Trimming stripped 8 bases from V and 3 bases from J, with 10 bases between. Germline CDR1 and CDR2: LNHDA and SQIVND (reference sequence).

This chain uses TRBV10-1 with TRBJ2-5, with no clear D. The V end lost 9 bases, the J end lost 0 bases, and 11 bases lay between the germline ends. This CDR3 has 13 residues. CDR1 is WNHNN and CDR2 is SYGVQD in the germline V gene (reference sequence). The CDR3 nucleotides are TGCGCCAGGGCCCTCCCTTACCAAGAGACCCAGTACTTC. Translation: CARALPYQETQYF.

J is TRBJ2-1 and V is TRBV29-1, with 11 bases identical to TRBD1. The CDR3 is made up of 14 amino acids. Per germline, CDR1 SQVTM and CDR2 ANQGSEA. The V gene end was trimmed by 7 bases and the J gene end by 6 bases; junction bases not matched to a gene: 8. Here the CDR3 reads CSGTGTGGINEQFF. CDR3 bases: TGCAGCGGAACCGGGACAGGGGGGATCAATGAGCAGTTCTTC.

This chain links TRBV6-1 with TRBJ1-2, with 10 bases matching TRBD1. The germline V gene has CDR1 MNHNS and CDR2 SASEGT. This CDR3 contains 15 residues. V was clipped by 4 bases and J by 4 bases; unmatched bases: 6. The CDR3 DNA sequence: TGTGCCAGCAGTGGGACAGGGGGAGCAGTCTATGGCTACACCTTC. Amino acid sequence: CASSGTGGAVYGYTF.

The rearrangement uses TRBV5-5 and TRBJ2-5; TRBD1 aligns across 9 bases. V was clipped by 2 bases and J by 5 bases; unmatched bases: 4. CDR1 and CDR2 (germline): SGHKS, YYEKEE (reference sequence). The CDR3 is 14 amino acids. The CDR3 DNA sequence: TGTGCCAGCAGCTTTCGGACAGGGGTTGAGACCCAGTACTTC. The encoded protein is CASSFRTGVETQYF.

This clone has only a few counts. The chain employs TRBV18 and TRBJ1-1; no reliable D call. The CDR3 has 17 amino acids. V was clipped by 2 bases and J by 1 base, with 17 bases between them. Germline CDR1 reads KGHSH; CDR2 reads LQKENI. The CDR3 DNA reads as TGTGCCAGCTCACCAGAAGCCGGGCCAGTCAAGAACACTGAAGCTTTCTTT. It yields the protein CASSPEAGPVKNTEAFF.

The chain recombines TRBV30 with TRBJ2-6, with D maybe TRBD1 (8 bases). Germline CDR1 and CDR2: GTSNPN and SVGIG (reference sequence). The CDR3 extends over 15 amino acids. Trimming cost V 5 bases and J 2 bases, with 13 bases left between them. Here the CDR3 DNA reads TGTGCCTGGGACAGGGGAGGGACTGGGGCCAACGTCCTGACTTTC. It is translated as CAWDRGGTGANVLTF.

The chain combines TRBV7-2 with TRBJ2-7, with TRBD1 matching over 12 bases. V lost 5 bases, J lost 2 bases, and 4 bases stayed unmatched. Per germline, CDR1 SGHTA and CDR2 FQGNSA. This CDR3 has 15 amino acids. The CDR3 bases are TGTGCCAGCAGCCGGGGACAGGGGGCCACCTACGAGCAGTACTTC. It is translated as CASSRGQGATYEQYF.